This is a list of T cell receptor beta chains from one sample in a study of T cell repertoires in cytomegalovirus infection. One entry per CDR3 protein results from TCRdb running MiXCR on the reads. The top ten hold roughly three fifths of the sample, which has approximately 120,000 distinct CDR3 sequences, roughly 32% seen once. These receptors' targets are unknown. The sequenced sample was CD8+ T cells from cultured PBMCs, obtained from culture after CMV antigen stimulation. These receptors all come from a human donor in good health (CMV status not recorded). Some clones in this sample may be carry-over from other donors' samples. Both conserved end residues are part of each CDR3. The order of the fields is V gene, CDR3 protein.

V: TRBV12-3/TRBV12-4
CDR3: CASSLIQGLGTDTQYF

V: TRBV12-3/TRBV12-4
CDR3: CASSLDHVGGLTQYF

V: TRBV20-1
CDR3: CSAIGATSTDTQYF

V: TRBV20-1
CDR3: CSATRPGDTQYF

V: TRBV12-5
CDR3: CASGPGYTISDSPLHF

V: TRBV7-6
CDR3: CASNPEDSRGNQPQHF

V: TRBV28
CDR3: CASSARSDSYNSPLHF

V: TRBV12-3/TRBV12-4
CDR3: CASSDTGLRRDGYTF

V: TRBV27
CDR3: CASTWDRKNIQYF

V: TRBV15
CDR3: CATSRDFLRATQETQYF

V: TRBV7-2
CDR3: CASSLAGQGINQPQHF

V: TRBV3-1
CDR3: CASSQSAWAGNTIYF

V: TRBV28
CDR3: CGSRGQQYNEQFF

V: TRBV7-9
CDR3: CASSLVDSGNTIYF

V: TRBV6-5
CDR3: CASSYRGASNQPQHF

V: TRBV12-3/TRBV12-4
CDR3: CASSLMEGDEQFF

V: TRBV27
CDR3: CASSNLAGGVGEQFF

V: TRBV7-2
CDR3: CASSLSGPSSYNEQFF

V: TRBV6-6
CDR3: CASSSDRGRGFTQETQYF

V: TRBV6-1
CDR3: CASSESLEGDEQFF

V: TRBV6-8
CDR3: CASSGTGHTYEQYF

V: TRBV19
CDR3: CASSDRGRVNGYEQYF

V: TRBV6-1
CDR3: CASNLQGALRHEQFF

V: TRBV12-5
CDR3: CASGLVASDRVRGQPQHF

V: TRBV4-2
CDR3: CASSLKGQQFF

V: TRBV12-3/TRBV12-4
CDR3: CASSLGQPEAFF

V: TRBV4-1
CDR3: CASSQGGTANEKLFF

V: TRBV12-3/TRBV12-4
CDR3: CASSPLSGGEETQYF

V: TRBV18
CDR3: CASSPEEAGYNEQFF

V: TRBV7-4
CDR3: CTRAEGAQETQYF

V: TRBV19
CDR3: CASSIGGAPYNEQFF

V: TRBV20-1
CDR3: CSATGTGGNYNEQFF

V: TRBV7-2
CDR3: CASSLAPPGDGGYTF

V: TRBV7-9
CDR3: CASSWDTNGEQYF

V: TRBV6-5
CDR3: CASSYALTGLVGNEQFF

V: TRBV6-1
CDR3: CASSEPRDARDSPLHF

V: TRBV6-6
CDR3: CASSYDDTQYF

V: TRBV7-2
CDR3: CASSAGLNEQFF

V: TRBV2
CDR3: CASSEVTGGYYGYTF

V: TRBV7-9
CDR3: CASSVVNRGKNTEAFF

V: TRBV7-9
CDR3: CASSFGDGYTF

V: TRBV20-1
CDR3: CSAPGQGYDEQFF

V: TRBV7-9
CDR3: CASMWPGVKDTEAFF

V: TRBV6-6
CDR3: CASSYITPGNQETQYF

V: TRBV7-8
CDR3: CASSLVSGGINGELFF

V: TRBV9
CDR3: CASSVGGGGGPNEQFF

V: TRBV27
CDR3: CASSLQRGAGEFF

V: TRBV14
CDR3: CASSKTYEQYF

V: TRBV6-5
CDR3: CASSYSDGQETQYF

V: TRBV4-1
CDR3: CASSQDGTNNEQFF

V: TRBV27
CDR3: CASSFGSGYGYTF

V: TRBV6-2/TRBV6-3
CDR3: CASSYALVSFNEQFF

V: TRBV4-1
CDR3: CASSQEQLGPGYTF

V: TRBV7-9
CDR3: CASSPGGSEQYF